The next 18 T cell receptor beta chains were all read from a single sample in a study of glioma-infiltrating T cells after dendritic cell vaccination. Sequencing used immunoSEQ multiplex PCR; TCRdb keeps in-frame clones, though not all of them. The sample has approximately 36,000 clones, roughly 79% seen once; the top ten hold roughly 7.7%. Here the sequenced sample was blood, taken before dendritic cell vaccination. The source is a human donor with glioblastoma.

The chain combines TRBV18 with TRBJ1-1, with unresolved D. The ends were cut back, 3 bases at V and 1 base at J, with 12 bases in the middle. CDR3 size: 15 residues. CDR1 and CDR2 from the germline V gene are KGHSH and LQKENI. The CDR3 region is CASSPVGSANTEAFF. The CDR3 DNA is TGTGCCAGCTCACCTGTAGGCAGCGCGAACACTGAAGCTTTCTTT.

The J gene is TRBJ2-7, the V gene TRBV4-3, with 10 bases that match TRBD1. The germline V gene has CDR1 LGHNA and CDR2 YSLEER. After removal of 4 bases from V and 5 bases from J, the junction contained 5 bases not matched to a gene. This CDR3 is built from 14 residues. This chain's CDR3 is CASSPGTGDHEQYF. The CDR3 nucleotides read TGCGCCAGCAGCCCCGGGACAGGGGATCACGAGCAGTACTTC.

V gene TRBV9 combines with J gene TRBJ2-3; TRBD2 agrees at 8 bases. V shed 1 base and J 1 base; nucleotides not matched to a gene: 2. The CDR3 has 15 amino acids. Germline CDR1 SGDLS, CDR2 YYNGEE. Written as DNA, the CDR3 is TGTGCCAGCAGCGTACGCGGGGGGCGCACAGATACGCAGTATTTT. Translating gives CASSVRGGRTDTQYF.

A few counts support this clone. CDR3 in DNA: TGTGCCAGCAGCGTCCAGGGTTTCGCTGGAAACACCATATATTTT. Its protein is CASSVQGFAGNTIYF. V usage is TRBV9 and J usage is TRBJ1-3, with D perhaps TRBD1 (5 bases). The CDR3 is 15 residues long. With 2 bases removed from V and 2 bases from J, the gap between germline ends came to 11 bases. The germline gives CDR1 SGDLS, CDR2 YYNGEE.

This sequence joins TRBV7-9 and TRBJ2-3; TRBD2 agrees at 14 bases. Germline trimming cut 4 bases from V and 5 bases from J; bases unmatched to any gene: 2. This CDR3 region has 15 residues. Germline V gene data show CDR1 as SEHNR and CDR2 as FQNEAQ (reference sequence). The CDR3 bases are TGTGCCAGCAGCTCCGGACTAGCGGGGGGAGATACGCAGTATTTT. Translation: CASSSGLAGGDTQYF.

The chain joins TRBV11-3 to TRBJ2-5; tentative D call: TRBD2 (5 bases). CDR1 and CDR2 (germline): SGHNT, YENEEA. V was trimmed by 3 bases and J by 6 bases, leaving 8 bases between them. CDR3 length equals 12 residues. CDR3 bases: TGTGCCAGCAGCTTGGAGGACCAGACCCAGTACTTC. It is translated as CASSLEDQTQYF.

This chain connects TRBV11-2 to TRBJ1-3; D is unclear. Germline assignment: CDR1 SGHAT and CDR2 FQNNGV. The CDR3 extends over 14 amino acids. V lost 3 bases and J 0 bases, leaving 6 bases between the germline ends. CDR3 loop: CASSFGTSGNTIYF. The DNA for the CDR3 is TGTGCCAGCAGCTTCGGTACCTCTGGAAACACCATATATTTT.

The rearrangement joins TRBV4-3 to TRBJ1-2; TRBD1 aligns across 9 bases. The CDR3 length is 15 residues. The germline V gene encodes CDR1 LGHNA and CDR2 YSLEER. V shed 0 bases, J shed 5 bases, and the junction held 4 bases outside the gene matches. The CDR3 bases are TGCGCCAGCAGCCAAGAACAGGGGGCCTGGTATGGCTACACCTTC. It yields the protein CASSQEQGAWYGYTF.

The chain combines TRBV27 with TRBJ2-3; a weak D match, TRBD2 (6 bases). The CDR3 totals 15 residues. Between the trimmed V and J ends, which lost 2 bases and 3 bases, there was a span of 12 bases. Looked up from germline, CDR1 is MNHEY and CDR2 is SMNVEV (reference sequence). The CDR3 DNA sequence: TGTGCCAGCAGTTTAGGGCTAGCGCGTACAGATACGCAGTATTTT. This sequence encodes CASSLGLARTDTQYF.

The chain couples TRBV6-5 to TRBJ1-5; D may be TRBD1 (6 bases). Trimming cost V 6 bases and J 2 bases, with 11 bases left between them. Germline CDR1 reads MNHEY; CDR2 reads SVGAGI. The CDR3 totals 14 residues. The CDR3 region is CASRFSGGNQPQHF. As DNA, the CDR3 is TGTGCCAGCAGATTCTCAGGGGGCAATCAGCCCCAGCATTTT.

This clone was found a few times. The rearrangement uses TRBV9 and TRBJ2-2; D is unresolved. Trimming removed 2 bases at V and 1 base at J, with 9 bases between. CDR3 length equals 15 residues. Per germline, CDR1 SGDLS and CDR2 YYNGEE. The CDR3 sequence is CASSVNSWNTGELFF. CDR3 nucleotides: TGTGCCAGCAGCGTTAACTCCTGGAACACCGGGGAGCTGTTTTTT.

The chain combines TRBV30 with TRBJ2-7; 7 nucleotides agree with TRBD2. The CDR3 contains 13 residues. Germline V gene sequence: CDR1 GTSNPN, CDR2 SVGIG (reference sequence). The V and J ends lost 0 bases and 5 bases, in that order; junction bases with no gene match: 4. CDR3 nucleotide sequence: TGTGCCTGGAGTGTCGGGGGAGGGAACGAGCAGTACTTC. This codes for CAWSVGGGNEQYF.

This clone has just a few counts. The chain uses TRBV25-1 and TRBJ1-4; tentative D call: TRBD1 (5 bases). The CDR3 runs to 15 residues. V lost 2 bases and J lost 8, with 15 bases in between. CDR1 is MGHDK, CDR2 SYGVNS, per germline. CDR3 residues: CASSEKGRGGEKLFF. CDR3 nucleotide sequence: TGTGCCAGCAGTGAAAAGGGAAGGGGTGGGGAAAAACTGTTTTTT. The entire variable domain, with the rest obtained from reference TRBV25-1 and TRBJ1-4, is as follows: EADIYQTPRYLVIGTGKKITLECSQTMGHDKMYWYQQDPGMELHLIHYSYGVNSTEKGDLSSESTVSRIRTEHFPLTLESARPSHTSQYLCASSEKGRGGEKLFFGSGTQLSVL.

This chain links TRBV11-3 with TRBJ2-1, with 16 bases matching TRBD2. The CDR3 runs to 19 residues. J gave up 4 bases and V 1 base, and 7 bases lay outside the gene matches. Germline V lookup: CDR1 SGHNT, CDR2 YENEEA. In DNA, the CDR3 is TGTGCCAGCAGCTTAGCTGGGACTAGCGGGGGGGCCGGATACAATGAGCAGTTCTTC. Its protein is CASSLAGTSGGAGYNEQFF.

The chain combines TRBV5-4 with TRBJ1-2; D might be TRBD1 (6 bases). Germline V lookup: CDR1 SGHNT, CDR2 YYREEE (reference sequence). The CDR3 is 14 residues long. Trimming shortened V by 1 base and J by 2 bases, and 9 bases separated the two germline ends. Here the CDR3 DNA reads TGTGCCAGCAGCTTGAGGACAGAGAACTATGGCTACACCTTC. Its translation is CASSLRTENYGYTF.

This clone has just one count. The rearrangement joins TRBV2 to TRBJ2-2; 7 nucleotides match TRBD1. Trimming at V came to 8 bases and at J to 2 bases, leaving 5 bases not matched to a gene. CDR3 length: 14 residues. The V gene's germline CDR1 is SNHLY and CDR2 FYNNEI. CDR3 residues: CASVGTVNTGELFF. CDR3 in DNA: TGTGCCAGCGTAGGGACAGTCAACACCGGGGAGCTGTTTTTT.

J is TRBJ2-3 and V is TRBV7-2; possible D gene TRBD1, 6 bases. Trimming left V 3 bases short and J 3 bases short, with 13 bases between. Germline lookup yields CDR1 SGHTA and CDR2 FQGNSA. This CDR3 is built from 15 residues. CDR3 sequence reads: CASSLSRGRTDTQYF. The CDR3 nucleotides read TGTGCCAGCAGCTTGTCGAGGGGGAGAACAGATACGCAGTATTTT.

The chain is built from TRBV27 and TRBJ1-2; D gene unclear. Germline V gene sequence: CDR1 MNHEY, CDR2 SMNVEV (reference sequence). There are 14 residues in the CDR3. V gave up 0 bases and J gave up 4 bases, with 9 bases separating them. The CDR3 nucleotides are TGTGCCAGCAGTTTATCTTCGGGGTCCTATGGCTACACCTTC. Its protein product is CASSLSSGSYGYTF.